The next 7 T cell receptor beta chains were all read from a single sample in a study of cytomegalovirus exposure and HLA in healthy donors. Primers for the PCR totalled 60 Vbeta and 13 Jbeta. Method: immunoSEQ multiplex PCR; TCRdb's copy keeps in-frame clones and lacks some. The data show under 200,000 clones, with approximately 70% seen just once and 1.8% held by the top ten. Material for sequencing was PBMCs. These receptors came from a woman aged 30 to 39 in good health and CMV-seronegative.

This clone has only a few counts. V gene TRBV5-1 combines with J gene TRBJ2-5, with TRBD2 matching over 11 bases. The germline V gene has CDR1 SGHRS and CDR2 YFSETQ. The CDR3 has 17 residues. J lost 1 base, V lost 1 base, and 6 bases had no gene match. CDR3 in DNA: TGCGCCAGCAGCTTGCGTCTAGCGGGAGGCCTCCAAGAGACCCAGTACTTC. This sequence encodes CASSLRLAGGLQETQYF. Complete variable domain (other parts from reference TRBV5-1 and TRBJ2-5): KAGVTQTPRYLIKTRGQQVTLSCSPISGHRSVSWYQQTPGQGLQFLFEYFSETQRNKGNFPGRFSGRQFSNSRSEMNVSTLELGDSALYLCASSLRLAGGLQETQYFGPGTRLLVL.

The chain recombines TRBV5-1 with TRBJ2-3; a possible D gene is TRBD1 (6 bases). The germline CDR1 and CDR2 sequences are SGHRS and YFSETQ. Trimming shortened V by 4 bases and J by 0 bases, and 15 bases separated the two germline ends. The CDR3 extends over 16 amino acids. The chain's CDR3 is CASSPGSGVSTDTQYF. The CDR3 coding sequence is TGCGCCAGCAGCCCAGGTTCAGGGGTTAGCACAGATACGCAGTATTTT.

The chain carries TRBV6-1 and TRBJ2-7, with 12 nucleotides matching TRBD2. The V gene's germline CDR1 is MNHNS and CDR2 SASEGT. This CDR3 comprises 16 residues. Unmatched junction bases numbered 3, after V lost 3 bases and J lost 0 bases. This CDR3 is CASSDLTSGSSYEQYF. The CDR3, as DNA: TGTGCCAGCAGTGACCTGACTAGCGGGAGCTCCTACGAGCAGTACTTC.

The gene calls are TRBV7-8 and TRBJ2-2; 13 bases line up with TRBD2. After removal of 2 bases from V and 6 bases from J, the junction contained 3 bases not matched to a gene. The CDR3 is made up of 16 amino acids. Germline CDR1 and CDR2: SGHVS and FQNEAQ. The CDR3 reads CASSLTSGGAAGELFF. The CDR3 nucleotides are TGTGCCAGCAGCTTAACTAGCGGGGGGGCGGCCGGGGAGCTGTTTTTT.

The DNA of the CDR3 is TGTGCCGCCGGACAGGTTTTCTCCTACGAGCAGTACTTC. Protein sequence: CAAGQVFSYEQYF. The chain combines TRBV27 with TRBJ2-7; 7 bases match TRBD1. The CDR3 is made up of 13 amino acids. Unmatched junction bases numbered 7, after V lost 11 bases and J lost 0 bases. CDR1 and CDR2 from the germline V gene are MNHEY and SMNVEV (reference sequence).

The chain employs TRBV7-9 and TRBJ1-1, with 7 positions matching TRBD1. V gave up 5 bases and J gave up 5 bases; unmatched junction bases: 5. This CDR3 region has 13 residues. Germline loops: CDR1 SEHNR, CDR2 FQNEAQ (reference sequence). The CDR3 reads CASSLGTVTEAFF. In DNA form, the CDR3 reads TGTGCCAGCAGCCTTGGGACAGTTACTGAAGCTTTCTTT.

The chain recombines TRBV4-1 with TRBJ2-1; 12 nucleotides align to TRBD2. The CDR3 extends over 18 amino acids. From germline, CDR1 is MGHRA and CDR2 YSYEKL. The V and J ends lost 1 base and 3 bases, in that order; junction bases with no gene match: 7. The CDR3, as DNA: TGCGCCAGCAGCCAAGTTATAACTAGCGGGAGGCGCTACAATGAGCAGTTCTTC. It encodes CASSQVITSGRRYNEQFF.